This TCR beta chain was recovered during a study of cytomegalovirus exposure and HLA in healthy donors. Whole-study results and caveats: TCR beta chains associated with HLA were, in a later analysis, more clonally expanded than equally common others.

Researchers ran the PCR with 60 Vbeta and 13 Jbeta primers. Profiling relied on immunoSEQ multiplex PCR, and the TCRdb table lists in-frame clones only, not all of them. Here the sample spans under 200,000 clones, around four fifths being singletons. Concerning this clone itself: As yet, its antigen is unknown.

In germline, CDR1 is MDHEN, CDR2 SYDVKM. This CDR3 contains 12 residues. Deletions cut 5 bases from V and 0 bases from J, with 4 bases between. The source material was PBMCs. The clonotype comes from a man aged 30 to 45 in good health and CMV-seronegative. This chain joins TRBV28 and TRBJ1-1; D gene uncertain. CDR3 residues: CASSIMNTEAFF. The CDR3 DNA reads TGTGCCAGCAGTATTATGAACACTGAAGCTTTCTTT.